What follows is one T cell receptor beta chain and its context. What it binds is not known. The sample originates from a study of CD8+ T cells in alopecia areata. There are 16 residues in the CDR3. Germline assignment: CDR1 WSHSY and CDR2 SAAADI. V gave up 6 bases and J gave up 5 bases; unmatched junction bases: 7. As the sequencing template, cDNA was produced by extracting RNA and reverse transcribing it. Produced via immunoSEQ multiplex PCR; TCRdb's table is partial and in-frame only. Among approximately 150,000 clones listed, about 85% were seen once. Study-level findings and limits: Numerous expanded lesional clones remained in scalp and blood during tofacitinib.

The treatment denotes: oral pan-JAK inhibitor, 5-10 mg twice daily. The rearrangement uses TRBV10-2 and TRBJ2-3; 14 bases are a match to TRBD2. The sample consisted of CD8+ T cells sorted from blood, taken at week 4, from a patient treated with tofacitinib. The TCR comes from a human donor with alopecia areata. This CDR3 is CASSPTSGRAEDTQYF. The CDR3, as DNA: TGCGCCAGCAGCCCGACTAGCGGGAGGGCGGAAGATACGCAGTATTTT.